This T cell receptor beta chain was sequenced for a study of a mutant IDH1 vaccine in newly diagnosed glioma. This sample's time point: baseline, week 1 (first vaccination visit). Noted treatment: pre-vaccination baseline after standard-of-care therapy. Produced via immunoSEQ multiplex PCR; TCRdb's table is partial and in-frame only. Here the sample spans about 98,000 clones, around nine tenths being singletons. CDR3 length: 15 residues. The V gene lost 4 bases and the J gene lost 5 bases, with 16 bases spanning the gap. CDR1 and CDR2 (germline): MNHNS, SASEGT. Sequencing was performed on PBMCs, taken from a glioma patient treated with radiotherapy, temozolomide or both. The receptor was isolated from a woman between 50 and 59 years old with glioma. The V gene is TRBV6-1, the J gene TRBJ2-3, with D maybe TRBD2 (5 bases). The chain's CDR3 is CASSARRAGEDTQYF. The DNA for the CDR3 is TGTGCCAGCAGTGCCCGCCGTGCCGGGGAAGATACGCAGTATTTT.